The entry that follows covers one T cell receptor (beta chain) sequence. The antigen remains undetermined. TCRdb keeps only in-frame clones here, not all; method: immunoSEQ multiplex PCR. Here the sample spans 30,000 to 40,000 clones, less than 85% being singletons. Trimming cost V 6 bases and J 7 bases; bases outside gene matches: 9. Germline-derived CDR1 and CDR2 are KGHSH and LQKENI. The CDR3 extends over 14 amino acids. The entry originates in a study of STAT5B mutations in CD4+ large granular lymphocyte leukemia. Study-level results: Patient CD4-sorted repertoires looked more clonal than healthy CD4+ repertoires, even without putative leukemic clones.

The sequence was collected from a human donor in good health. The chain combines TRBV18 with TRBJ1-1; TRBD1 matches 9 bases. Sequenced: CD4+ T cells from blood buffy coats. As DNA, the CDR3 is TGTGCCAGCTCCCCTGACAGGGGGGCTAATGAAGCTTTCTTT. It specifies CASSPDRGANEAFF.